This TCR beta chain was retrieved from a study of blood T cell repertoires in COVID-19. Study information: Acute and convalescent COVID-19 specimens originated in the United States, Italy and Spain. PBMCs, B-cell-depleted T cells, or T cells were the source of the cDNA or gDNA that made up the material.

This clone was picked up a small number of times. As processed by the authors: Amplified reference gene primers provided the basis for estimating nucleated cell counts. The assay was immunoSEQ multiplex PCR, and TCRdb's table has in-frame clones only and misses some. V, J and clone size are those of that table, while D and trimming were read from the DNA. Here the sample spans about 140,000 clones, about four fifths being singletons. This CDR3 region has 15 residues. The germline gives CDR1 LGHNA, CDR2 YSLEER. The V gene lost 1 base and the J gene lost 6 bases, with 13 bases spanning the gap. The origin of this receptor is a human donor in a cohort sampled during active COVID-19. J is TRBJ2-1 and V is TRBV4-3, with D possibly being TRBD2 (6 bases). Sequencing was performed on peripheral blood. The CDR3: CASSQGAGSPNEQFF. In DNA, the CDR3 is TGCGCCAGCAGCCAAGGTGCGGGGTCCCCCAATGAGCAGTTCTTC.